This T cell receptor beta chain was identified in a study of cytomegalovirus exposure and HLA in healthy donors. Germline-derived CDR1 and CDR2 are SGHVS and FNYEAQ. The CDR3 extends over 13 amino acids. Trimming cost V 3 bases and J 3 bases, with 8 bases left between them. In the case of this clone: The antigen is unknown.

This PCR relied on a set of 60 Vbeta primers and 13 Jbeta primers. Clones were sequenced by immunoSEQ multiplex PCR, and TCRdb holds only the in-frame ones, with some missing. The sample shows 100,000 to 150,000 clones, 75% to 85% of them seen only once. Study observations and caveats: Later analysis showed most CMV-associated TCR beta chains appearing HLA-restricted. Certain indistinguishable V segments, among them TRBV6-2 and TRBV6-3, were excluded. In vitro work confirmed that three CMV-associated chains recognize CMV antigens. The authors listed 150 to 200 TCR beta chains as cytomegalovirus-associated.

Material for sequencing was PBMCs. The receptor was derived from a man between 25 and 39 years old in good health and CMV-seropositive. V and J are TRBV7-6 and TRBJ2-5; the D gene is possibly TRBD2 (5 bases). CDR3 DNA: TGTGCCAGCAGCTTCAACGGGGAAGAGACCCAGTACTTC. As protein: CASSFNGEETQYF.